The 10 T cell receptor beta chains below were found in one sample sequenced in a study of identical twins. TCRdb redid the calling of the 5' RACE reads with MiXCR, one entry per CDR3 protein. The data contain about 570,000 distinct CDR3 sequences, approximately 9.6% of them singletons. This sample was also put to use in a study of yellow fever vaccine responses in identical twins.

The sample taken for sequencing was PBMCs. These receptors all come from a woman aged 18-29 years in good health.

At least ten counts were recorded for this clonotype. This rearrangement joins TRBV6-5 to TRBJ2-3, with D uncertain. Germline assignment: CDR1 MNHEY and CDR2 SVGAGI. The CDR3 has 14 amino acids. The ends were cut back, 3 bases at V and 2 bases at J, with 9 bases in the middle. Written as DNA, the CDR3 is TGTGCCAGCAGTTATGGAAGCACCACAGATACGCAGTATTTT. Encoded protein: CASSYGSTTDTQYF.

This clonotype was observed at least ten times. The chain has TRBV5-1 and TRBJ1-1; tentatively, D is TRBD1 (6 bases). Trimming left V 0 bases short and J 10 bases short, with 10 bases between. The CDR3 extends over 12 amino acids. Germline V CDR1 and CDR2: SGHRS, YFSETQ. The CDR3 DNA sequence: TGCGCCAGCAGCTTGGAGGGGGGCGCAGCTTTCTTT. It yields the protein CASSLEGGAAFF.

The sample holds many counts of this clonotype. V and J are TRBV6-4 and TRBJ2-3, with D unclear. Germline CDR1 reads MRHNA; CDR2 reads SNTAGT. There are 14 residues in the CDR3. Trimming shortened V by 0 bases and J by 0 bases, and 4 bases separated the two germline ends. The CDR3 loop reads CASSDSDSTDTQYF. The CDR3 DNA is TGTGCCAGCAGTGACTCTGATAGCACAGATACGCAGTATTTT.

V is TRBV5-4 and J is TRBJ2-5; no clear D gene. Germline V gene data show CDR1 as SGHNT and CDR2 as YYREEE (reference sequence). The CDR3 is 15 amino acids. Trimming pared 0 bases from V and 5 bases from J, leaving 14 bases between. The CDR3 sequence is CASSLAVGQWETQYF. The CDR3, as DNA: TGTGCCAGCAGCTTGGCCGTCGGCCAGTGGGAGACCCAGTACTTC.

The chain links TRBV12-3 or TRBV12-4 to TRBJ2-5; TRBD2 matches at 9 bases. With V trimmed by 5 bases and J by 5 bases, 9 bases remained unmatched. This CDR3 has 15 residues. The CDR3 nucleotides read TGTGCCAGCAGTCAGGGGACTAGCAGGATGGAGACCCAGTACTTC. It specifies CASSQGTSRMETQYF.

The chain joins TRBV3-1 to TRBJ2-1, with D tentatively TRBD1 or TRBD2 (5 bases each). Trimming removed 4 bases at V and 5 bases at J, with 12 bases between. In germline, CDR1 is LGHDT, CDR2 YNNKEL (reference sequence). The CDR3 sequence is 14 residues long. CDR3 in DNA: TGTGCCAGCAGCCGGGGACCGAACCACAATGAGCAGTTCTTC. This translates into CASSRGPNHNEQFF.

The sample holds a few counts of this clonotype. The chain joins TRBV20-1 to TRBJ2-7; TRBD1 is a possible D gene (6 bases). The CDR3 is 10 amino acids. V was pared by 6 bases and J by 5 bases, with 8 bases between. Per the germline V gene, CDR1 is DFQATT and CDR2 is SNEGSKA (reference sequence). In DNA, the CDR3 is TGCAGTGCAAACAGGGACGAGCAGTACTTC. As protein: CSANRDEQYF.

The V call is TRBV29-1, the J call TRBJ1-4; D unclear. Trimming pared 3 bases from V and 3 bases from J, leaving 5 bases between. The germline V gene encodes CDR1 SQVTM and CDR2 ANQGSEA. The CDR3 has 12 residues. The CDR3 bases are TGCAGCGTTGATGATCCTAATGAAAAACTGTTTTTT. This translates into CSVDDPNEKLFF.

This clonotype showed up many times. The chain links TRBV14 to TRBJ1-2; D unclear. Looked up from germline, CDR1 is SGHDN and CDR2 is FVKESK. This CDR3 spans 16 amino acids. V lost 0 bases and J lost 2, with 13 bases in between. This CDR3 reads CASSQDFRRENYGYTF. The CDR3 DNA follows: TGTGCCAGCAGCCAAGATTTCAGAAGAGAGAACTATGGCTACACCTTC. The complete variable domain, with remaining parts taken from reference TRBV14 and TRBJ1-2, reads EAGVTQFPSHSVIEKGQTVTLRCDPISGHDNLYWYRRVMGKEIKFLLHFVKESKQDESGMPNNRFLAERTGGTYSTLKVQPAELEDSGVYFCASSQDFRRENYGYTFGSGTRLTVV.

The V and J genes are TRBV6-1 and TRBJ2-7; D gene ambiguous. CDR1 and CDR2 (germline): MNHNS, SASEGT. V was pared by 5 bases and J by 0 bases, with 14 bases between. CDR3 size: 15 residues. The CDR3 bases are TGTGCCAGCAGTACCTCCCTACGCAGCTCCTACGAGCAGTACTTC. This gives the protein CASSTSLRSSYEQYF.